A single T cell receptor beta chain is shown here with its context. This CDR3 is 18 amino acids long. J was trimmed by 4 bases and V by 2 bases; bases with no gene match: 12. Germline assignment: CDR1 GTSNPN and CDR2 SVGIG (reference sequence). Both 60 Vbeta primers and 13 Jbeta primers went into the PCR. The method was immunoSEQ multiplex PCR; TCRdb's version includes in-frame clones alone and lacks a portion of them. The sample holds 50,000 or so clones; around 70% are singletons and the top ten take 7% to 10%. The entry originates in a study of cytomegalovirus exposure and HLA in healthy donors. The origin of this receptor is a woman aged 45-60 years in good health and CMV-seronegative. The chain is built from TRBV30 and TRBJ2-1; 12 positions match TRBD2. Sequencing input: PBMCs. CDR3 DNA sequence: TGTGCCTGGAGTTTCCCGGCTAGCGGGGGGGGTGGGTACAATGAGCAGTTCTTC. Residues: CAWSFPASGGGGYNEQFF.